This is a list of T cell receptor beta chains from one sample in a study of OX40 agonist ivuxolimab in advanced cancers. Profiling relied on immunoSEQ multiplex PCR, and the TCRdb table lists in-frame clones only, not all of them. This table holds 77,000 or so clones, 75% to 90% found once. Source: CD4+ or CD8+ T cells sorted from blood, taken in a trial of the OX40 agonist ivuxolimab. These receptors all stem from an adult with an advanced solid tumor such as melanoma, head and neck, liver or kidney cancer. The CDR3 runs from the conserved cysteine through the conserved F or W. The order of the fields is J gene, CDR3 length, clone size, V gene, D gene, CDR3 protein, CDR3 DNA. The D gene is left open where the match is weak. Size tells how often a clone was seen (once, few, many) or the class of an expanded clone, and some rows leave it out.

J: TRBJ1-1; length: 13; size: few; V: TRBV25-1; D: TRBD1; CDR3: CATLDRPNTEAFF; DNA: TGTGCCACTCTGGACAGGCCCAACACTGAAGCTTTCTTT
J: TRBJ2-7; length: 15; size: .; V: TRBV7-2; D: .; CDR3: CASSLGAGRSYEQYF; DNA: TGTGCCAGCAGCTTAGGGGCGGGTCGCTCCTACGAGCAGTACTTC
J: TRBJ1-5; length: 14; size: .; V: TRBV28; D: .; CDR3: CASSSGGSNQPQHF; DNA: TGTGCCAGCAGTTCGGGGGGTAGCAATCAGCCCCAGCATTTT
J: TRBJ1-2; length: 12; size: .; V: TRBV11-2; D: .; CDR3: CASSLGGVGYTF; DNA: TGTGCCAGCAGCTTAGGCGGGGTCGGCTACACCTTC
J: TRBJ1-2; length: 13; size: .; V: TRBV5-4; D: TRBD1; CDR3: CASSLAGGQGYTF; DNA: TGTGCCAGCAGCTTGGCGGGGGGACAGGGCTACACCTTC
J: TRBJ1-5; length: 14; size: .; V: TRBV6-5; D: .; CDR3: CASSSASGRQPQHF; DNA: TGTGCCAGCAGTTCTGCGTCAGGGCGTCAGCCCCAGCATTTT
J: TRBJ2-7; length: 14; size: .; V: TRBV9; D: .; CDR3: CASSSDTDSYEQYF; DNA: TGTGCCAGCAGCTCCGACACCGACTCCTACGAGCAGTACTTC
J: TRBJ2-7; length: 15; size: once; V: TRBV6-5; D: TRBD1; CDR3: CASSLGPGTGVEQYF; DNA: TGTGCCAGCAGTCTAGGTCCCGGGACAGGGGTGGAGCAGTACTTC
J: TRBJ2-1; length: 17; size: .; V: TRBV5-1; D: .; CDR3: CASSLAGPSRSYNEQFF; DNA: TGCGCCAGCAGCTTGGCCGGTCCATCGCGCTCCTACAATGAGCAGTTCTTC
J: TRBJ1-2; length: 14; size: .; V: TRBV5-1; D: .; CDR3: CASSLAGPIYGYTF; DNA: TGCGCCAGCAGCTTGGCGGGACCGATCTATGGCTACACCTTC
J: TRBJ1-4; length: 13; size: once; V: TRBV19; D: .; CDR3: CASSILNGEKLFF; DNA: TGTGCCAGTAGTATTCTAAATGGTGAAAAACTGTTTTTT
J: TRBJ2-1; length: 12; size: once; V: TRBV9; D: .; CDR3: CASSVGSLEQFF; DNA: TGTGCCAGCAGCGTAGGGAGCTTGGAGCAGTTCTTC